This T cell receptor beta chain was sequenced for a study of blood T cell repertoires in COVID-19. Study details: Nucleic acid was either cDNA or gDNA, and it came from T cells, B-cell-depleted T cells, or PBMCs.

TCRdb's table, derived via immunoSEQ multiplex PCR, lists solely in-frame clones and lacks some. The sample holds roughly 330,000 clones; roughly nine tenths are singletons and the top ten take about 6%. Germline assignment: CDR1 MNHEY and CDR2 SVGAGI. CDR3 length equals 13 residues. V shed 8 bases and J shed 6 bases, with 14 bases lying between them. The table lists this clone with a count of one. Recovery meant two consecutive negative NP/OP PCR tests, professional clearance, or resolved symptoms. The chain uses TRBV6-5 and TRBJ1-5; weak D call: TRBD1 (5 bases). The receptor's source is a woman aged 25 to 39 who had recovered from COVID-19. Material for sequencing was PBMCs or T cells enriched from blood (not recorded which). Here the CDR3 reads CASAPGFRQPQHF. In nucleotides, the CDR3 is TGTGCCAGCGCCCCAGGGTTCCGTCAGCCCCAGCATTTT.